The source of this T cell receptor (beta chain) is a study of shared clonotypes between healthy human individuals. Assay used: immunoSEQ multiplex PCR; TCRdb lists only in-frame clones, some missing. The table records millions of clones, roughly nine tenths of them present only once. The CDR3 runs to 13 residues. In germline, CDR1 is MNHEY, CDR2 SMNVEV (reference sequence). Losses at the gene ends were 3 bases for V and 8 bases for J; bases not matched to a gene: 6. This clonotype originated in a man aged 18 to 30 in good health. The sample consisted of naive CD4+ T cells sorted from blood. Subset indicated: CD45RA+ positively selected. This rearrangement joins TRBV27 to TRBJ2-7, with 8 bases aligning to TRBD2. CDR3 DNA: TGTGCCAGCAGTTTGGGACTAGTAGAAAAGCAGTACTTC. Translation: CASSLGLVEKQYF.